A single sample gave rise to the 24 T cell receptor beta chains below, sequenced in a study of cytomegalovirus exposure and HLA in healthy donors. The PCR was carried out with 60 Vbeta primers and 13 Jbeta primers. Measured with immunoSEQ multiplex PCR; TCRdb has only the in-frame clones, and not every one. The table has more than 95,000 clones, more than 75% seen once. The sample taken for sequencing was PBMCs. The source of these receptors is a young woman in good health and CMV-seropositive.

The rearrangement links TRBV28 to TRBJ2-7; 7 bases map to TRBD2. J gave up 0 bases and V 2 bases, and 7 bases lay outside the gene matches. Germline V lookup: CDR1 MDHEN, CDR2 SYDVKM. The CDR3 totals 16 residues. The CDR3 loop reads CASSLAAGALSYEQYF. The CDR3 coding sequence is TGTGCCAGCAGTTTAGCGGCGGGAGCCCTCTCCTACGAGCAGTACTTC.

This rearrangement joins TRBV27 to TRBJ1-4; D might be TRBD1 (6 bases). The CDR3 totals 15 residues. Per germline, CDR1 MNHEY and CDR2 SMNVEV (reference sequence). Between the trimmed V and J ends, which lost 5 bases and 9 bases, there was a span of 19 bases. The CDR3 region is CASSARQAGSQKLFF. DNA for the CDR3: TGTGCCAGCAGTGCCAGACAGGCCGGGTCCCAAAAACTGTTTTTT.

In its sample, this clone was seen a few times. The chain has TRBV5-1 and TRBJ2-1; 8 bases are shared with TRBD1. There are 16 residues in the CDR3. CDR1 is SGHRS, CDR2 YFSETQ, per germline. V lost 2 bases, J lost 6 bases, and 10 bases stayed unmatched. Written as DNA, the CDR3 is TGCGCCAGCAGCTTAACAGGGGGTCGAGCTCGCAATGAGCAGTTCTTC. It encodes CASSLTGGRARNEQFF.

The chain links TRBV5-1 to TRBJ1-4; 9 bases fit TRBD1. Looked up from germline, CDR1 is SGHRS and CDR2 is YFSETQ. CDR3 size: 14 residues. V dropped 5 bases and J dropped 3; count of bases not matched to a gene: 2. The CDR3 coding sequence is TGCGCCAGCAGGCGGACAGGGGCTAATGAAAAACTGTTTTTT. Translated: CASRRTGANEKLFF.

The rearrangement uses TRBV7-6 and TRBJ2-1; tentative D call: TRBD1 (5 bases). This CDR3 is built from 13 residues. Germline CDR1 and CDR2: SGHVS and FNYEAQ. Trimming cost V 4 bases and J 8 bases, with 12 bases left between them. The chain's CDR3 is CASSSSGIHEQFF. CDR3 DNA sequence: TGTGCCAGCAGCTCCTCAGGGATCCATGAGCAGTTCTTC.

The V gene is TRBV10-1, the J gene TRBJ2-7, with no clear D. CDR3 length equals 15 residues. Trimming cost V 6 bases and J 2 bases, with 17 bases left between them. Germline values: CDR1 WNHNN, CDR2 SYGVQD (reference sequence). The DNA for the CDR3 is TGCGCCAGCAGGGCGGTGTCGTTGGCAACCTACGAGCAGTACTTC. Residues: CASRAVSLATYEQYF.

The chain joins TRBV19 to TRBJ2-7; tentative D call: TRBD1 (7 bases). Trimming took 3 bases from V and 2 from J, leaving 14 bases between them. Looked up from germline, CDR1 is LNHDA and CDR2 is SQIVND (reference sequence). This CDR3 has 15 amino acids. The CDR3, as DNA: TGTGCCAGTAGTATGGTTCAGGGGGGAGCCTACGAGCAGTACTTC. Translation: CASSMVQGGAYEQYF. The full variable domain, rest sourced from reference TRBV19 and TRBJ2-7, is DGGITQSPKYLFRKEGQNVTLSCEQNLNHDAMYWYRQDPGQGLRLIYYSQIVNDFQKGDIAEGYSVSREKKESFPLTVTSAQKNPTAFYLCASSMVQGGAYEQYFGPGTRLTVT.

The chain has TRBV5-1 and TRBJ1-4, with D unclear. Trimming took 0 bases from V and 5 from J, leaving 5 bases between them. CDR1 is SGHRS and CDR2 is YFSETQ in the germline V gene. The length of the CDR3 is 13 residues. The CDR3 loop is CASSLVPNEKLFF. CDR3 in DNA: TGCGCCAGCAGCTTGGTCCCGAATGAAAAACTGTTTTTT.

This chain joins TRBV28 and TRBJ2-5; 10 bases line up with TRBD1. V trimming: 6 bases; J trimming: 4 bases; junction bases outside the gene matches: 8. The CDR3 totals 15 residues. CDR1 and CDR2 (germline): MDHEN, SYDVKM. The CDR3 sequence is CASRLGQGGRETQYF. The CDR3 DNA is TGTGCCAGCAGGCTCGGACAGGGGGGGAGAGAGACCCAGTACTTC.

This chain connects TRBV6-1 to TRBJ1-2; D possibly corresponds to TRBD1 (5 bases). The CDR3 is 13 amino acids. Germline assignment: CDR1 MNHNS and CDR2 SASEGT. V was pared by 2 bases and J by 6 bases, with 10 bases between. The CDR3 is CASSEFVGDGYTF. The CDR3 bases are TGTGCCAGCAGTGAATTCGTAGGGGATGGCTACACCTTC.

CDR3 DNA: TGTGCCAGTAGTAAAACAGGGGGCGCGGGTCGGTTGGGGACCCAGTACTTC. It encodes CASSKTGGAGRLGTQYF. The chain carries TRBV19 and TRBJ2-5; TRBD1 aligns across 9 bases. The CDR3 contains 17 residues. V was pared by 4 bases and J by 7 bases, with 16 bases of the junction left unmatched. Germline lookup yields CDR1 LNHDA and CDR2 SQIVND (reference sequence). The full variable domain, in which reference TRBV19 and TRBJ2-5 provide the parts outside the CDR3, is DGGITQSPKYLFRKEGQNVTLSCEQNLNHDAMYWYRQDPGQGLRLIYYSQIVNDFQKGDIAEGYSVSREKKESFPLTVTSAQKNPTAFYLCASSKTGGAGRLGTQYFGPGTRLLVL.

This chain uses TRBV4-1 with TRBJ2-1, with 7 bases that match TRBD2. This CDR3 contains 16 residues. Germline V gene sequence: CDR1 MGHRA, CDR2 YSYEKL. V shed 4 bases, J shed 2 bases, and the junction held 8 bases outside the gene matches. CDR3 sequence reads: CASSPLPGLPYNEQFF. Here the CDR3 DNA reads TGCGCCAGCAGCCCATTGCCGGGACTACCCTACAATGAGCAGTTCTTC.

V and J are TRBV2 and TRBJ1-5; no clear D gene. The CDR3 length is 12 residues. Per the germline V gene, CDR1 is SNHLY and CDR2 is FYNNEI. Trimming stripped 7 bases from V and 7 bases from J, with 11 bases between. As DNA, the CDR3 is TGTGCCAGCACGAAGTTTGGCCAGCCCCAGCATTTT. Its protein product is CASTKFGQPQHF. Full variable domain (remainder filled in from reference TRBV2 and TRBJ1-5): EPEVTQTPSHQVTQMGQEVILRCVPISNHLYFYWYRQILGQKVEFLVSFYNNEISEKSEIFDDQFSVERPDGSNFTLKIRSTKLEDSAMYFCASTKFGQPQHFGDGTRLSIL.

The sample holds many counts of this clone. This chain uses TRBV6-4 with TRBJ1-1; 8 positions match TRBD1. Germline V gene lookup returns CDR1 MRHNA and CDR2 SNTAGT. The CDR3 is made up of 16 amino acids. The V segment lost 2 bases and the J segment 4 bases; nucleotides outside the gene matches: 9. CDR3 nucleotide sequence: TGTGCCAGCAGTGACGCTGAAGGACAGGGAGGCACTGAAGCTTTCTTT. Amino acids: CASSDAEGQGGTEAFF.

This chain connects TRBV6-5 to TRBJ2-5; maybe TRBD2 (5 bases). Trimming took 6 bases from V and 5 from J, leaving 16 bases between them. This CDR3 has 14 amino acids. The germline gives CDR1 MNHEY, CDR2 SVGAGI. CDR3 region: CASSLRTDIETQYF. The CDR3 nucleotides read TGTGCCAGCAGCCTTCGGACTGACATCGAGACCCAGTACTTC.

This clone was picked up a small number of times. The chain joins TRBV5-5 to TRBJ2-1, with 7 bases aligning to TRBD2. Trimming at V came to 2 bases and at J to 7 bases, leaving 0 bases not matched to a gene. The germline gives CDR1 SGHKS, CDR2 YYEKEE (reference sequence). The CDR3 sequence is 12 residues long. The CDR3 nucleotides read TGTGCCAGCAGCTTTAGCGGGAATGAGCAGTTCTTC. Protein: CASSFSGNEQFF.

The chain links TRBV11-2 to TRBJ2-1; 10 bases fit TRBD2. Trimming at V came to 3 bases and at J to 5 bases, leaving 7 bases not matched to a gene. Germline V lookup: CDR1 SGHAT, CDR2 FQNNGV. This CDR3 contains 16 residues. The CDR3 loop reads CASSFDGLAVNNEQFF. CDR3 sequence (DNA): TGTGCCAGCAGCTTCGACGGACTAGCGGTAAACAATGAGCAGTTCTTC. The whole variable domain, remainder taken from reference TRBV11-2 and TRBJ2-1, is EAGVAQSPRYKIIEKRQSVAFWCNPISGHATLYWYQQILGQGPKLLIQFQNNGVVDDSQLPKDRFSAERLKGVDSTLKIQPAKLEDSAVYLCASSFDGLAVNNEQFFGPGTRLTVL.

The rearrangement links TRBV9 to TRBJ1-1; 8 positions agree with TRBD1. The CDR3 is 16 residues long. Trimming at V came to 0 bases and at J to 0 bases, leaving 4 bases not matched to a gene. Germline CDR1 is SGDLS and CDR2 is YYNGEE. The CDR3 loop is CASSVGQGAMNTEAFF. CDR3 nucleotides: TGTGCCAGCAGCGTAGGGCAGGGGGCCATGAACACTGAAGCTTTCTTT. Using reference TRBV9 and TRBJ1-1 for the parts outside the CDR3, the full variable domain is DSGVTQTPKHLITATGQRVTLRCSPRSGDLSVYWYQQSLDQGLQFLIQYYNGEERAKGNILERFSAQQFPDLHSELNLSSLELGDSALYFCASSVGQGAMNTEAFFGQGTRLTVV.

The V gene is TRBV5-6, the J gene TRBJ2-1; a possible D gene is TRBD1 (6 bases). V was cut by 2 bases and J by 4 bases, with 13 bases left in between. CDR1 and CDR2 (germline): SGHDT, YYEEEE. This CDR3 has 15 amino acids. The CDR3 coding sequence is TGTGCCAGCAGCTTCCCAGGGACACAGTACAATGAGCAGTTCTTC. Its protein product is CASSFPGTQYNEQFF.

The chain has TRBV5-1 and TRBJ2-3; the D gene is possibly TRBD2 (5 bases). V was clipped by 0 bases and J by 6 bases, with 17 bases between them. CDR3 length: 16 amino acids. CDR1 is SGHRS and CDR2 is YFSETQ in the germline V gene. The CDR3 reads CASSLEEARGMDTQYF. DNA for the CDR3: TGCGCCAGCAGCTTGGAGGAGGCCCGAGGAATGGATACGCAGTATTTT.

Only a few counts were recorded for this clone. Other nucleotide sequences from this sample produce the same CDR3. J is TRBJ2-7 and V is TRBV15; D is perhaps TRBD1 (6 bases). V lost 0 bases and J 2 bases, leaving 8 bases between the germline ends. CDR1 is LNHNV and CDR2 is YYDKDF in the germline V gene (reference sequence). The CDR3 is made up of 14 amino acids. The CDR3 protein is CATSRDRGPYEQYF. Written as DNA, the CDR3 is TGTGCCACCAGCAGAGACAGGGGACCCTACGAGCAGTACTTC. The full variable domain, its missing parts supplied by reference TRBV15 and TRBJ2-7, is DAMVIQNPRYQVTQFGKPVTLSCSQTLNHNVMYWYQQKSSQAPKLLFHYYDKDFNNEADTPDNFQSRRPNTSFCFLDIRSPGLGDTAMYLCATSRDRGPYEQYFGPGTRLTVT.

V usage is TRBV30 and J usage is TRBJ1-2; possible D gene TRBD1, 6 bases. V was cut by 0 bases and J by 4 bases, with 15 bases left in between. The CDR3 runs 15 residues. Germline-derived CDR1 and CDR2 are GTSNPN and SVGIG (reference sequence). The chain's CDR3 is CAWSVGAGASYGYTF. The CDR3 nucleotides are TGTGCCTGGAGTGTAGGAGCGGGGGCGAGCTATGGCTACACCTTC.

The chain combines TRBV6-1 with TRBJ2-2; D call uncertain. The V gene's germline CDR1 is MNHNS and CDR2 SASEGT. This CDR3 has 14 residues. V was cut by 5 bases and J by 3 bases, with 10 bases left in between. For the CDR3, the DNA is TGTGCCAGCAGTCCAACTTTGGACACCGGGGAGCTGTTTTTT. It yields the protein CASSPTLDTGELFF.

In this sample, this clone turned up a few times. This chain links TRBV7-3 with TRBJ2-6; TRBD1 might be the D (6 bases). V lost 4 bases to trimming and J lost 0 bases, with 7 bases between them. Germline V lookup: CDR1 SGHTA, CDR2 FQGTGA. The CDR3 totals 15 residues. The CDR3 reads CASSSGVSGANVLTF. The CDR3 nucleotides read TGTGCCAGCAGCTCAGGGGTCTCTGGGGCCAACGTCCTGACTTTC. The variable domain in full, with the rest retrieved from reference TRBV7-3 and TRBJ2-6, is GAGVSQTPSNKVTEKGKYVELRCDPISGHTALYWYRQSLGQGPEFLIYFQGTGAADDSGLPNDRFFAVRPEGSVSTLKIQRTERGDSAVYLCASSSGVSGANVLTFGAGSRLTVL.